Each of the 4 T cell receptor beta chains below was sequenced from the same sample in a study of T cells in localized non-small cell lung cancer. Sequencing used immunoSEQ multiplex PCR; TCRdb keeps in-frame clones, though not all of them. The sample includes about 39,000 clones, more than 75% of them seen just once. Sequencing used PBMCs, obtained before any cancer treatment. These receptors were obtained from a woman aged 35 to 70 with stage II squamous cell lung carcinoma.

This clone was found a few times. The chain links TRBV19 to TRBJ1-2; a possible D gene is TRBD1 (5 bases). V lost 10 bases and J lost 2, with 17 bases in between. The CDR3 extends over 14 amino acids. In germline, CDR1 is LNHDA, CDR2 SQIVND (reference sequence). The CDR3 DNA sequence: TGTGCCACCTTTTCCTCTGGGGACAACTATGGCTACACCTTC. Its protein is CATFSSGDNYGYTF.

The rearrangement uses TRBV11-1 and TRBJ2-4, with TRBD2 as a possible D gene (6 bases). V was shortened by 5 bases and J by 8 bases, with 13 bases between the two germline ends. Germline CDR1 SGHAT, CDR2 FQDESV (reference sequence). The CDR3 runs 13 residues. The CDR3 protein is CASSPRGSYIQYF. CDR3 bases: TGTGCCAGCAGCCCCCGGGGGAGTTACATTCAGTACTTC.

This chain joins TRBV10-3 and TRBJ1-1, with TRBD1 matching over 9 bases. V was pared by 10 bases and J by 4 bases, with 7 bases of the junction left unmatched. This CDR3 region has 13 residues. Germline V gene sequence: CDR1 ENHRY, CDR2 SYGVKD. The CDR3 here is CATTGGEGTEAFF. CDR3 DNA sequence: TGTGCCACCACAGGGGGCGAAGGCACTGAAGCTTTCTTT.

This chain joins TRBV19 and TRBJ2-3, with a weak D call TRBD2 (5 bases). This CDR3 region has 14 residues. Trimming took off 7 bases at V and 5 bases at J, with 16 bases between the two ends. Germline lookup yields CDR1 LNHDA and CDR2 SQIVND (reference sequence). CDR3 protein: CASIGSKEVDTQYF. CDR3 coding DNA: TGTGCCAGTATTGGAAGCAAGGAGGTAGATACGCAGTATTTT.